Below, 6 T cell receptor beta chains from the same sample are listed, as sequenced in a study of PD-1 blockade in classical Hodgkin lymphoma. Every patient had relapsed following autologous stem cell transplantation, and cohorts differed in brentuximab vedotin exposure. Produced via immunoSEQ multiplex PCR; TCRdb's table is partial and in-frame only. The table records about 93,000 clones, roughly 79% of them present only once. The material sequenced was peripheral blood mononuclear cells (PBMCs), taken before the second cycle of nivolumab. These receptors came from a human donor with classical Hodgkin lymphoma.

This sequence joins TRBV29-1 and TRBJ2-7, with 8 bases aligning to TRBD2. V gave up 7 bases and J gave up 0 bases; unmatched junction bases: 8. The CDR3 length is 14 residues. The V gene's germline CDR1 is SQVTM and CDR2 ANQGSEA. The CDR3 DNA reads as TGCAGCGCCCGAACGGGGGGGGGCTCCTACGAGCAGTACTTC. This sequence encodes CSARTGGGSYEQYF.

The rearrangement joins TRBV7-9 to TRBJ2-1; the D call may be TRBD1 or TRBD2 (5 bases each). Trimming shortened V by 6 bases and J by 9 bases, and 21 bases separated the two germline ends. The CDR3 consists of 15 residues. Looked up from germline, CDR1 is SEHNR and CDR2 is FQNEAQ (reference sequence). The CDR3 coding sequence is TGTGCCAGCAGGGCCGGGACGTGGGATTCGGGTGAGCAGTTCTTC. It codes for CASRAGTWDSGEQFF.

The chain joins TRBV6-1 to TRBJ2-2; 7 bases are a match to TRBD2. The V gene's germline CDR1 is MNHNS and CDR2 SASEGT. The CDR3 sequence is 18 residues long. Trimming took 4 bases from V and 2 from J; bases not matched to a gene: 13. This chain's CDR3 is CASSAHPPGLQNTGELFF. CDR3 in DNA: TGTGCCAGCAGTGCGCACCCGCCGGGACTACAAAACACCGGGGAGCTGTTTTTT.

As DNA, the CDR3 is TGTGCCAGCAGCTTCGGGGGAGGGAATGGCTACACCTTC. It translates to CASSFGGGNGYTF. This sequence joins TRBV7-8 and TRBJ1-2; possible D gene TRBD1, 5 bases. V lost 3 bases and J lost 6, with 11 bases in between. The germline gives CDR1 SGHVS, CDR2 FQNEAQ. This CDR3 comprises 13 residues.

J is TRBJ2-7 and V is TRBV10-2, with TRBD2 as a possible D gene (6 bases). The CDR3 has 14 amino acids. Germline V gene lookup returns CDR1 WSHSY and CDR2 SAAADI. Trimming took off 6 bases at V and 2 bases at J, with 14 bases between the two ends. The CDR3 bases are TGCGCCAGCAGGGAACCGGGACTGACCTACGAGCAGTACTTC. Amino acid sequence: CASREPGLTYEQYF.

The rearrangement links TRBV5-6 to TRBJ2-3, with TRBD1 matching 7 bases. Germline V gene sequence: CDR1 SGHDT, CDR2 YYEEEE. This CDR3 region has 14 residues. Trimming cost V 0 bases and J 6 bases; bases outside gene matches: 4. In DNA, the CDR3 is TGTGCCAGCAGCTTGGCGGGGACAGCCGATACGCAGTATTTT. Its translation: CASSLAGTADTQYF.